This T cell receptor (beta chain) was captured by sequencing in a study of blood T cell repertoires in COVID-19 (dated by TCRdb to between 2020 and 2021). Describing the broader study: Collaborator samples came from the United States, Italy and Spain and covered acute and convalescent phases of COVID-19. The dataset comprised deeply sampled blood TCRbeta repertoires from subjects exposed to, actively infected with, or recovered from COVID-19. Samples were obtained from the ongoing ImmuneRACE study (first 160 participants) and from about 1,300 subjects provided by 6 global collaborators. Nearly every sample came with metadata listing a de-identified subject ID, COVID-19 status, age in years and sex. Where available, HLA class I and class II types were obtained from metadata supplied by the sample provider rather than from assay-based typing. A freely available public database, intended as a resource for researchers studying the immune response to SARS-CoV-2, is where the repertoires were released. The material from the prospective study consisted of cDNA or gDNA derived from T cells, B-cell-depleted T cells, or PBMCs.

With respect to this clone: The clone's antigen remains unknown. Base quality data are lacking; no much larger clone is found one base away.

Enrolling through a virtual design, the prospective study's participants ranged in age from roughly 18 to 89 years and lived across 24 United States geographic areas. Cohort assignment in the prospective study relied on participant-reported clinical history from a screening survey and a study questionnaire. Recovered participants in ImmuneRACE Cohort 3 were defined by two consecutive negative NP/OP PCR tests, clearance by a healthcare professional, or resolution of symptoms. In the prospective study, whole blood, serum and a nasopharyngeal or oropharyngeal swab were collected from each participant by mobile phlebotomists. Prospective study participants could optionally give additional blood draws and questionnaires over a roughly two-month period. Blood samples from the prospective study were shipped frozen or at room temperature prior to DNA extraction. TCRbeta CDR3 regions were amplified from genomic DNA using the immunoSEQ Assay, a bias-controlled multiplex PCR. Regarding the original processing steps: The number of nucleated cells in each sample was estimated from the amplification of reference gene primers within the assay. Sequence reads were collapsed and filtered to measure the absolute abundance of every unique TCRbeta CDR3 rearrangement. For each sample, productive Simpson clonality was calculated as the square root of Simpson's diversity index across productive rearrangements. In TCRdb, the immuneACCESS table is reduced to in-frame sequences with V and J assigned. These tables do not hold every clone; where another copy was compared, an unresolved V gene accounts for under half, and the others remain unexplained. The V and J calls and clone size were taken over from that table, and D and trimming were inferred from the DNA. This sample holds 300,000 or so clones; 87% were observed only once. The top ten clonotypes cover under 6.5% of the sample.

The paper as a whole reports these results and caveats: The quantity of clinical and demographic metadata differed by source and by participant and was supplied without curation.

CDR1 and CDR2 were assigned from the germline V gene as KGHSH and LQKENI. The V and J ends are trimmed by 5 bases and 4 bases, leaving 17 bases between them. The CDR3 sequence holds 15 residues, the cysteine and phenylalanine included. Only the CDR3 part of the read is kept: 45 bases, read in frame from the first base. The material sequenced was PBMCs or T cells enriched from blood (not recorded which). This clonotype was obtained from a woman aged 25 to 39 who had recovered from COVID-19. This sequence uses TRBV18 and TRBJ1-1; TRBD1 is a possible D gene, resting on 5 matching bases. In nucleotide form, the sequence is TGTGCCAGCTCAACAGGCGGTCGCGGCTTCACTGAAGCTTTCTTT. Translated, it gives CASSTGGRGFTEAFF.